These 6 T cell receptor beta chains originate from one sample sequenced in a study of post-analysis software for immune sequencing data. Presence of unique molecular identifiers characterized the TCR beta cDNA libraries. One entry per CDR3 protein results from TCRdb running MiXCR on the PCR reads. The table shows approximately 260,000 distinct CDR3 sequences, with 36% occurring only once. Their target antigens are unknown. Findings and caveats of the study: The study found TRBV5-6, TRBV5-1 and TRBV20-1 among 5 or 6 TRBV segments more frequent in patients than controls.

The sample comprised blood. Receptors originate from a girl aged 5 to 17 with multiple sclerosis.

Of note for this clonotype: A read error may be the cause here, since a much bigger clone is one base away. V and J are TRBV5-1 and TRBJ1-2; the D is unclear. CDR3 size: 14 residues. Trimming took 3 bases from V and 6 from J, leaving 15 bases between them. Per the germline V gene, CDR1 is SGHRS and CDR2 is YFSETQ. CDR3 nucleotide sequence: TGCGCCAGCAGCTGGGCCGGCGGGAAGGATGGCTACACCTTC. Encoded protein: CASSWAGGKDGYTF. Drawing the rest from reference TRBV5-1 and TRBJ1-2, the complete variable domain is KAGVTQTPRYLIKTRGQQVTLSCSPISGHRSVSWYQQTPGQGLQFLFEYFSETQRNKGNFPGRFSGRQFSNSRSEMNVSTLELGDSALYLCASSWAGGKDGYTFGSGTRLTVV.

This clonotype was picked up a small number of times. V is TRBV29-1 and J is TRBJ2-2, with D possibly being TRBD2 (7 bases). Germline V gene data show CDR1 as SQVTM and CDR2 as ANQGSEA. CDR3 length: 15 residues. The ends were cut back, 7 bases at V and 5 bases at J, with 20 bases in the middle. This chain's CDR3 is CSAYEGGAKTGELFF. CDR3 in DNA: TGCAGCGCCTACGAGGGGGGGGCCAAGACCGGGGAGCTGTTTTTT.

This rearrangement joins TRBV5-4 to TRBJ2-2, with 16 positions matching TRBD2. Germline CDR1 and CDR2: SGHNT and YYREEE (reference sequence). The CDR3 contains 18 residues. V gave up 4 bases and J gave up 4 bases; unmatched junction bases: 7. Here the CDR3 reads CASSTGTSGGATTGELFF. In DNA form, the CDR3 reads TGTGCCAGCAGCACAGGGACTAGCGGGGGGGCGACCACCGGGGAGCTGTTTTTT.

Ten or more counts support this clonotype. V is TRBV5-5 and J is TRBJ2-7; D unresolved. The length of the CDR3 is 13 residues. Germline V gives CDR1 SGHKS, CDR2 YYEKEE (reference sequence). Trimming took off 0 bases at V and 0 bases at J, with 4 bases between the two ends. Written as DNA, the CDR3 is TGTGCCAGCAGCTTGGAAACCTCCTACGAGCAGTACTTC. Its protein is CASSLETSYEQYF.

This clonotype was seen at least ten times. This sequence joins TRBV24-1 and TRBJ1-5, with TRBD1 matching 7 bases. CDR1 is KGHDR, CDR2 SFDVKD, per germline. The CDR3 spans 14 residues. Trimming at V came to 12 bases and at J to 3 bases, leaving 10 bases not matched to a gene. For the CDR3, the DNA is TGTGCCGCCTCAGGGGGGGGGCCCAATCAGCCCCAGCATTTT. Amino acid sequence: CAASGGGPNQPQHF.

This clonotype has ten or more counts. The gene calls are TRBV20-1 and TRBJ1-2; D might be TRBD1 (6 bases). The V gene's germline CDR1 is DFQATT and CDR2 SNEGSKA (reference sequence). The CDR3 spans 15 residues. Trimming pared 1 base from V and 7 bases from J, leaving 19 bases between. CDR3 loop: CSARVDGPGAGGYTF. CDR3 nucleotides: TGCAGTGCTAGAGTGGATGGTCCAGGGGCTGGTGGCTACACCTTC.